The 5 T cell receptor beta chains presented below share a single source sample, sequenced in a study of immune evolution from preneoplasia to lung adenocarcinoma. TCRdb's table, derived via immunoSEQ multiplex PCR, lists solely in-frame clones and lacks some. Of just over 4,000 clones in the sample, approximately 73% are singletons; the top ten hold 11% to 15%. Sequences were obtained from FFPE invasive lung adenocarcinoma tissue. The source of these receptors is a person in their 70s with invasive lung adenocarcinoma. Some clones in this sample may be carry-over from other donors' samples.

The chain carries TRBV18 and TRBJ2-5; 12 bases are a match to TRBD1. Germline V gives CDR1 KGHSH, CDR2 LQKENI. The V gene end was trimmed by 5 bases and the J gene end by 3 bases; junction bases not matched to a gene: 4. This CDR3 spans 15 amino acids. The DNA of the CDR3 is TGTGCCAGCTCAGCCGGGACAGGGGGCGAAGAGACCCAGTACTTC. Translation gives CASSAGTGGEETQYF.

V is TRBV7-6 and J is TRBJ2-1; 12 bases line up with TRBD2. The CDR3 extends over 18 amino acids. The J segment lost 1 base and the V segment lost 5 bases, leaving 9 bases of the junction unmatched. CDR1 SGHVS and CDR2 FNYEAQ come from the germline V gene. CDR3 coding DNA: TGTGCCAGCAGCGCACGACTAGCGGGAGATGGGTCCTACAATGAGCAGTTCTTC. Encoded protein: CASSARLAGDGSYNEQFF.

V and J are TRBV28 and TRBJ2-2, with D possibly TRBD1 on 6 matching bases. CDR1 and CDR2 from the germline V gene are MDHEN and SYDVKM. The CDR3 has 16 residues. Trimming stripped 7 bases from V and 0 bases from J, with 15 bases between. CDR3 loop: CASKPLTGSNTGELFF. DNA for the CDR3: TGTGCCAGCAAACCATTAACAGGGTCGAACACCGGGGAGCTGTTTTTT.

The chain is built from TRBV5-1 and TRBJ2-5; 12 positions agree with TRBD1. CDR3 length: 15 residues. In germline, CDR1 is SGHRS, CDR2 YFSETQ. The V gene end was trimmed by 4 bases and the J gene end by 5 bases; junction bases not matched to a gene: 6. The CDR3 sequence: CASSPGDRGQETQYF. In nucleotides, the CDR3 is TGCGCCAGCAGCCCTGGGGACAGGGGGCAGGAGACCCAGTACTTC.

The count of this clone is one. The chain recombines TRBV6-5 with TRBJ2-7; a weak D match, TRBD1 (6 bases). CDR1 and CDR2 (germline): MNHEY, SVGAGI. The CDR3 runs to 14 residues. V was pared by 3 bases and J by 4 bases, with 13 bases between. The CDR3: CASSYYREYYEQYF. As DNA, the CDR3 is TGTGCCAGCAGTTATTACAGGGAATATTACGAGCAGTACTTC.